This record concerns one T cell receptor (beta chain) sequence. Its antigen is as yet unknown. These data come from a study of tumor-infiltrating lymphocytes in primary liver carcinoma. Study at large: These patients were men and women whose ages were 30 to 69 years. The yield of productive TCRbeta reads per sample was roughly 3.65 to 8 million and was similar across tissue types. General observations from the study: Tumors reached a significantly greater top-250-clone fraction than blood did (p = 0.039). It was tumor-adjacent and tumor-blood pairs that overlapped less than tumor region pairs did.

TCR beta cDNA came from about 0.45 ug total RNA, primed with a constant-region primer. Sequencing libraries for TCR beta derived from three nested multiplex PCR rounds that used slightly modified ARM-PCR. The first two PCR rounds used TRBV1-TRBV30 primers with a Cbeta primer, roughly 10 cycles each. One entry per CDR3 protein, called by TCRdb with MiXCR from the multiplex PCR reads. The sample includes tens of thousands of distinct CDR3 sequences, under 75% of them seen just once. This CDR3 is built from 11 residues. V was pared by 6 bases and J by 1 base, with 4 bases between. In germline, CDR1 is SGHRS, CDR2 YFSETQ. Scientists recovered RNA and DNA together from approximately 20-30 mg of unsorted bulk tissue.

This TCR came from a man aged 35 to 55 with primary liver carcinoma and hepatitis B virus infection. The chain recombines TRBV5-1 with TRBJ2-5; no reliable D call. The sequenced material came from liver tumor tissue from sampling region 4. As for subset: tumor region T4, right-lateral pole. CDR3 in amino acids: CASNPQETQYF. The CDR3 DNA follows: TGCGCCAGCAACCCCCAAGAGACCCAGTACTTC.